Shown below are 20 T cell receptor beta chains from a single sample sequenced in a study of blood T cell repertoires in COVID-19 (dated by TCRdb to 2018 to 2021). The method was the immunoSEQ multiplex PCR assay. The clones in this table, taken by TCRdb from immuneACCESS, are in-frame only. Not every clone is retained; where verified, under half of the shortfall comes from an unresolved V gene, and the cause of the rest is unknown. In all, the sample holds hundreds of thousands of clones, and roughly 86% of those were seen once. The top ten clonotypes cover over 9% of the sample. The sample comprised peripheral blood. The receptors come from a woman aged 25 to 39 with COVID-19, enrolled during active disease.

Remarks on this clone: This sample includes further DNA sequences coding for the same CDR3. This sequence joins TRBV9 and TRBJ2-5, with TRBD1 identical over 7 bases. V lost 0 bases and J lost 4; bases outside the gene matches: 3. The V gene's germline CDR1 is SGDLS and CDR2 YYNGEE. There are 14 residues in the CDR3. CDR3 DNA sequence: TGTGCCAGCAGCGTAGGAGGGGGCGGAGAGACCCAGTACTTC. This gives the protein CASSVGGGGETQYF.

The chain has TRBV5-1 and TRBJ2-7, with 8 bases that match TRBD1. V gave up 7 bases and J gave up 3 bases; unmatched junction bases: 6. CDR3 length: 13 residues. CDR1 is SGHRS and CDR2 is YFSETQ in the germline V gene. Written as DNA, the CDR3 is TGCGCCAGCTCGACAGGGGTCCTCTACGAGCAGTACTTC. It codes for CASSTGVLYEQYF.

This chain joins TRBV12-3 or TRBV12-4 and TRBJ2-5; D perhaps matches TRBD1 (5 bases). Trimming pared 2 bases from V and 3 bases from J, leaving 7 bases between. The CDR3 extends over 13 amino acids. DNA for the CDR3: TGTGCCAGCAGTTTATCAGGGAAAGAGACCCAGTACTTC. This encodes CASSLSGKETQYF.

This sequence joins TRBV15 and TRBJ2-1, with a tentative D call TRBD1 (5 bases). Germline CDR1 reads LNHNV; CDR2 reads YYDKDF (reference sequence). V was cut by 0 bases and J by 4 bases, with 10 bases left in between. The CDR3 is 15 residues long. CDR3 in amino acids: CATSRERTSYNEQFF. In DNA form, the CDR3 reads TGTGCCACCAGCAGAGAAAGGACATCGTACAATGAGCAGTTCTTC. Drawing the rest from reference TRBV15 and TRBJ2-1, the complete variable domain is DAMVIQNPRYQVTQFGKPVTLSCSQTLNHNVMYWYQQKSSQAPKLLFHYYDKDFNNEADTPDNFQSRRPNTSFCFLDIRSPGLGDTAMYLCATSRERTSYNEQFFGPGTRLTVL.

The V gene is TRBV10-3, the J gene TRBJ2-5; 9 bases are a match to TRBD2. CDR1 is ENHRY and CDR2 is SYGVKD in the germline V gene. V gave up 3 bases and J gave up 5 bases; unmatched junction bases: 4. This CDR3 spans 14 amino acids. The CDR3 sequence is CAISDSAGGETQYF. The CDR3 bases are TGTGCCATCAGTGACTCAGCGGGAGGTGAGACCCAGTACTTC.

In this sample, this clone turned up once. V is TRBV12-3 or TRBV12-4 and J is TRBJ1-1; D is undetermined. This CDR3 comprises 12 residues. Trimming took 2 bases from V and 1 from J, leaving 2 bases between them. The CDR3 DNA follows: TGTGCCAGCAGTTTACAGAACACTGAAGCTTTCTTT. Its translation: CASSLQNTEAFF.

This clone showed up just once. The genes are TRBV7-3 and TRBJ2-3; TRBD2 matches at 11 bases. The V gene end was trimmed by 6 bases and the J gene end by 5 bases; junction bases not matched to a gene: 7. There are 15 residues in the CDR3. Germline assignment: CDR1 SGHTA and CDR2 FQGTGA. The CDR3 loop is CASSIAGGQVDTQYF. The DNA of the CDR3 is TGTGCCAGCAGTATAGCGGGAGGGCAGGTAGATACGCAGTATTTT.

The genes are TRBV7-9 and TRBJ2-2; 8 positions agree with TRBD2. The CDR3 runs to 16 residues. CDR1 and CDR2 from the germline V gene are SEHNR and FQNEAQ (reference sequence). J was trimmed by 3 bases and V by 2 bases; bases with no gene match: 5. The CDR3, as DNA: TGTGCCAGCAGCTTAAAGCTAGCGGGTTACACCGGGGAGCTGTTTTTT. Protein sequence: CASSLKLAGYTGELFF.

The chain combines TRBV20-1 with TRBJ1-5, with D possibly TRBD1 on 5 matching bases. In germline, CDR1 is DFQATT, CDR2 SNEGSKA (reference sequence). V lost 8 bases and J 5 bases, leaving 10 bases between the germline ends. This CDR3 is built from 11 residues. CDR3 residues: CSSGGDQPQHF. The CDR3 bases are TGCAGTTCTGGGGGGGATCAGCCCCAGCATTTT.

The chain couples TRBV30 to TRBJ2-7; D is uncertain. Looked up from germline, CDR1 is GTSNPN and CDR2 is SVGIG (reference sequence). There are 12 residues in the CDR3. Trimming shortened V by 4 bases and J by 0 bases, and 7 bases separated the two germline ends. The CDR3 is CAWTRDSYEQYF. For the CDR3, the DNA is TGTGCCTGGACGAGAGACTCCTACGAGCAGTACTTC.

This clone has just one count. V usage is TRBV7-9 and J usage is TRBJ2-1; no clear D gene. The CDR3 has 14 amino acids. CDR1 is SEHNR and CDR2 is FQNEAQ in the germline V gene (reference sequence). The V end lost 5 bases, the J end lost 4 bases, and 12 bases lay between the germline ends. CDR3 region: CASSPPTYYNEQFF. CDR3 coding DNA: TGTGCCAGCAGCCCGCCGACTTATTACAATGAGCAGTTCTTC.

The chain couples TRBV6-5 to TRBJ1-1, with TRBD1 as a possible D gene (6 bases). The CDR3 is 15 residues long. Trimming left V 5 bases short and J 5 bases short, with 18 bases between. Germline V lookup: CDR1 MNHEY, CDR2 SVGAGI. CDR3 residues: CASSRKGVRWTEAFF. CDR3 DNA sequence: TGTGCCAGCAGTCGTAAGGGGGTACGATGGACTGAAGCTTTCTTT.

V is TRBV24-1 and J is TRBJ2-5, with no clear D. Germline V gene lookup returns CDR1 KGHDR and CDR2 SFDVKD. The CDR3 extends over 12 amino acids. V was trimmed by 3 bases and J by 2 bases, leaving 3 bases between them. In DNA form, the CDR3 reads TGTGCCACCAGTGATCCTCAAGAGACCCAGTACTTC. This codes for CATSDPQETQYF.

This chain uses TRBV9 with TRBJ2-7, with TRBD1 matching 7 bases. The CDR3 spans 14 residues. V lost 3 bases, J lost 0 bases, and 3 bases stayed unmatched. CDR1 and CDR2 from the germline V gene are SGDLS and YYNGEE. The CDR3 DNA is TGTGCCAGCAGCGCGCGACAGGGCTCCTACGAGCAGTACTTC. This sequence encodes CASSARQGSYEQYF.

This rearrangement joins TRBV29-1 to TRBJ2-7; 8 bases align to TRBD2. The germline V gene encodes CDR1 SQVTM and CDR2 ANQGSEA. The CDR3 covers 14 residues. The trim removed 6 bases at V and 2 bases at J, leaving 9 bases unmatched. The CDR3 DNA follows: TGCAGCGTAGCAACTAGCGGAGCTGCCTACGAGCAGTACTTC. Residues: CSVATSGAAYEQYF.

This clone was seen only once. The rearrangement uses TRBV3-1 (or the pseudogene TRBV3-2) and TRBJ2-3; TRBD2 might be the D (5 bases). The CDR3 length is 17 residues. Trimming left V 0 bases short and J 1 base short, with 14 bases between. Germline V gives CDR1 LGHDT, CDR2 YNNKEL (reference sequence). CDR3 bases: TGTGCCAGCAGCCAAGACGCGGGCGTCCTTGGCACAGATACGCAGTATTTT. Protein product: CASSQDAGVLGTDTQYF.

This rearrangement joins TRBV12-3 or TRBV12-4 to TRBJ1-1; a weak D match, TRBD1 (6 bases). V was clipped by 6 bases and J by 7 bases, with 15 bases between them. The CDR3 totals 13 residues. CDR3 DNA sequence: TGTGCCAGCAGCCCCCCGGGGGGCGATGAAGCTTTCTTT. Amino acid sequence: CASSPPGGDEAFF.

V gene TRBV6-5 combines with J gene TRBJ2-1; D is unresolved. The CDR3 sequence is 11 residues long. Trimming pared 4 bases from V and 9 bases from J, leaving 7 bases between. Germline V lookup: CDR1 MNHEY, CDR2 SVGAGI. The CDR3 is CASSFIGEQFF. The CDR3, as DNA: TGTGCCAGCAGTTTCATCGGTGAGCAGTTCTTC.

The V call is TRBV5-3, the J call TRBJ2-7; weak D call: TRBD1 (6 bases). Being an ORF, TRBV5-3 has a function that is uncertain. V lost 1 base and J lost 3, with 14 bases in between. CDR3 length: 15 residues. Here the CDR3 reads CARSLRKQGIYEQYF. CDR3 DNA sequence: TGTGCCAGAAGCTTGCGTAAACAGGGAATCTACGAGCAGTACTTC.

The V and J genes are TRBV10-3 and TRBJ2-1, with D perhaps TRBD1 (6 bases). The CDR3 consists of 13 residues. V was trimmed by 3 bases and J by 12 bases, leaving 15 bases between them. In germline, CDR1 is ENHRY, CDR2 SYGVKD. In nucleotides, the CDR3 is TGTGCCATCAGTGATAGTCCGACAGGTGGGCAGTTCTTC. Translating gives CAISDSPTGGQFF.